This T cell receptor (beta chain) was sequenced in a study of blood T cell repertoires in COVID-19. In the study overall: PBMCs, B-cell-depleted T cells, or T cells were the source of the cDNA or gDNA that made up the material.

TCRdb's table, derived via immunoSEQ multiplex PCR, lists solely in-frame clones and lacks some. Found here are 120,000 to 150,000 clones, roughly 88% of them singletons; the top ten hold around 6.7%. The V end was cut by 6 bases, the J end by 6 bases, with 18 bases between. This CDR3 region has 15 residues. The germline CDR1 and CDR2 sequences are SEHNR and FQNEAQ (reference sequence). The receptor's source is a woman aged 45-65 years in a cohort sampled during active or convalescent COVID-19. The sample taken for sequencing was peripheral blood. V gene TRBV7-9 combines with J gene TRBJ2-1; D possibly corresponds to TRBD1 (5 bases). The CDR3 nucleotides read TGTGCCAGCAGTCAACTGGACATACCCGCCAATGAGCAGTTCTTC. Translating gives CASSQLDIPANEQFF.